These 15 T cell receptor beta chains were all obtained from the same sample, sequenced in a study of blood T cell repertoires in COVID-19. Produced via immunoSEQ multiplex PCR; TCRdb's table is partial and in-frame only. The sample lists about 280,000 clones, 85% seen once, with roughly 5% in the top ten. Sequenced material: peripheral blood. These receptors all stem from a man aged 45-60 years with active or convalescent COVID-19.

This clone occurred once. An end of the junction does not agree with germline; a read error may underlie this. The CDR3 DNA sequence: TGTGCCAGCAGTTACGAGAGACAGGGTGGTTTTCGGTTTTTGTACGGGCAGTACTTC. Protein: CASSYERQGGFRFLYGQYF. The V call is TRBV6-2 or TRBV6-3, the J call TRBJ2-7; 7 nucleotides line up with TRBD1. CDR1 is MNHEY and CDR2 is SVGEGT in the germline V gene. The CDR3 extends over 19 amino acids.

The chain carries TRBV5-1 and TRBJ2-5; D remains unclear. Deletions cut 2 bases from V and 4 bases from J, with 6 bases between. This CDR3 has 12 amino acids. Germline V gives CDR1 SGHRS, CDR2 YFSETQ. CDR3 residues: CASSFVSETQYF. CDR3 nucleotides: TGCGCCAGCAGCTTCGTATCAGAGACCCAGTACTTC. The whole variable domain, remainder taken from reference TRBV5-1 and TRBJ2-5, is KAGVTQTPRYLIKTRGQQVTLSCSPISGHRSVSWYQQTPGQGLQFLFEYFSETQRNKGNFPGRFSGRQFSNSRSEMNVSTLELGDSALYLCASSFVSETQYFGPGTRLLVL.

V is TRBV11-3 and J is TRBJ2-3; 8 bases line up with TRBD2. The ends lost 2 bases at V and 5 bases at J; junction bases unmatched: 12. Germline V gene sequence: CDR1 SGHNT, CDR2 YENEEA. The CDR3 contains 17 residues. The CDR3 spells CASSLSSPGLGEDTQYF. CDR3 nucleotides: TGTGCCAGCAGCTTATCCAGCCCGGGACTAGGAGAAGATACGCAGTATTTT. Combining the CDR3 with reference TRBV11-3 and TRBJ2-3 gives the whole variable domain EAGVVQSPRYKIIEKKQPVAFWCNPISGHNTLYWYLQNLGQGPELLIRYENEEAVDDSQLPKDRFSAERLKGVDSTLKIQPAELGDSAVYLCASSLSSPGLGEDTQYFGPGTRLTVL.

The rearrangement joins TRBV24-1 to TRBJ1-1, with a weak D call TRBD1 (5 bases). The CDR3 loop spans 13 amino acids. The germline CDR1 and CDR2 sequences are KGHDR and SFDVKD. The V end was cut by 5 bases, the J end by 3 bases, with 9 bases between. The CDR3 nucleotides read TGTGCCACCAGTGCCCGACAGTACACTGAAGCTTTCTTT. Its translation: CATSARQYTEAFF.

The chain uses TRBV11-2 and TRBJ1-2, with D perhaps matching TRBD1 (5 bases). CDR1 and CDR2 (germline): SGHAT, FQNNGV. The CDR3 sequence is 14 residues long. V lost 0 bases, J lost 2 bases, and 7 bases lay in between. CDR3: CASSLEAGNYGYTF. The DNA of the CDR3 is TGTGCCAGCAGCTTAGAGGCAGGGAACTATGGCTACACCTTC.

This clone is a singleton in its sample. The V and J genes are TRBV2 and TRBJ2-1; TRBD2 matches 11 bases. Per the germline V gene, CDR1 is SNHLY and CDR2 is FYNNEI. The trim removed 4 bases at V and 3 bases at J, leaving 2 bases unmatched. This CDR3 spans 15 amino acids. DNA of the CDR3: TGTGCCAGCAGTGTTACTAGCGGGAGCTACAATGAGCAGTTCTTC. Translation: CASSVTSGSYNEQFF.

About this clone itself: Germline is not matched at one junction end, which may reflect a read error. The chain carries TRBV12-3 or TRBV12-4 and TRBJ2-1, with 10 positions matching TRBD2. The CDR3 consists of 12 residues. CDR3 nucleotide sequence: TGTGCCAGCAGTCCTAGCGGGAGTTCCCTCGTCTTC. This encodes CASSPSGSSLVF.

The chain couples TRBV21-1 to TRBJ1-3; no check of the table's D call, TRBD1, against the DNA was made. TRBV21-1 is flagged as a pseudogene. The CDR3 runs to 16 residues. The CDR3 DNA follows: TGTGCCAGCGGTGAACAGGGCGAGAAGTCTGGAAACACCATATATTTT. This translates into CASGEQGEKSGNTIYF.

The V call is TRBV9, the J call TRBJ2-1; D remains ambiguous. V was shortened by 3 bases and J by 0 bases, with 19 bases between the two germline ends. Per the germline V gene, CDR1 is SGDLS and CDR2 is YYNGEE. The CDR3 totals 18 residues. CDR3 DNA sequence: TGTGCCAGCAGCGCAGGAAGTGCGACCCAAAGCTCCTACAATGAGCAGTTCTTC. It yields the protein CASSAGSATQSSYNEQFF. The full variable domain, its missing parts supplied by reference TRBV9 and TRBJ2-1, is DSGVTQTPKHLITATGQRVTLRCSPRSGDLSVYWYQQSLDQGLQFLIQYYNGEERAKGNILERFSAQQFPDLHSELNLSSLELGDSALYFCASSAGSATQSSYNEQFFGPGTRLTVL.

The chain couples TRBV10-1 to TRBJ1-6, with TRBD1 matching 9 bases. J lost 10 bases, V lost 6 bases, and 4 bases had no gene match. The CDR3 consists of 13 residues. Looked up from germline, CDR1 is WNHNN and CDR2 is SYGVQD (reference sequence). The CDR3 DNA reads as TGCGCCAGCAGCGACAGGGGGGGATCACCCCTCCACTTT. This translates into CASSDRGGSPLHF.

The chain carries TRBV10-3 and TRBJ1-4, with TRBD1 identical over 11 bases. Germline V lookup: CDR1 ENHRY, CDR2 SYGVKD. Unmatched junction bases numbered 8, after V lost 10 bases and J lost 7 bases. This CDR3 is 14 amino acids long. The CDR3: CATTPGQGGEKLFF. As DNA, the CDR3 is TGTGCCACCACGCCGGGACAGGGGGGTGAAAAACTGTTTTTT.

The rearrangement joins TRBV28 to TRBJ2-5, with 7 bases identical to TRBD1. This CDR3 has 13 residues. V lost 5 bases, J lost 2 bases, and 2 bases stayed unmatched. The germline gives CDR1 MDHEN, CDR2 SYDVKM. The CDR3 is CASSQGQQETQYF. CDR3 sequence (DNA): TGTGCCAGCAGTCAGGGACAGCAAGAGACCCAGTACTTC.

The chain is built from TRBV4-1 and TRBJ2-7; TRBD2 aligns across 7 bases. Per germline, CDR1 MGHRA and CDR2 YSYEKL. Unmatched junction bases numbered 12, after V lost 4 bases and J lost 3 bases. This CDR3 has 16 amino acids. CDR3 residues: CASSPLPGLAVYEQYF. As DNA, the CDR3 is TGCGCCAGCAGCCCCCTACCTGGGCTAGCGGTCTACGAGCAGTACTTC.

This sequence joins TRBV27 and TRBJ1-2; D remains ambiguous. Germline lookup yields CDR1 MNHEY and CDR2 SMNVEV (reference sequence). V shed 3 bases and J shed 8 bases, with 13 bases lying between them. CDR3 length equals 13 residues. CDR3 protein: CASSFLRGHGYTF. CDR3 coding DNA: TGTGCCAGCAGTTTTCTACGAGGGCACGGCTACACCTTC.

The chain is built from TRBV5-6 and TRBJ1-2, with 8 bases fitting TRBD1. V lost 2 bases and J lost 2; bases outside the gene matches: 2. Germline CDR1 and CDR2: SGHDT and YYEEEE. The CDR3 totals 14 residues. The CDR3 reads CASSFGQGNYGYTF. DNA for the CDR3: TGTGCCAGCAGCTTTGGACAGGGAAACTATGGCTACACCTTC.